This T cell receptor (beta chain) is from a study of blood T cell repertoires in COVID-19. Study-wide context: COVID-19 samples collected from the United States, Italy and Spain covered acute and convalescent phases. Nucleic acid was either cDNA or gDNA, and it came from T cells, B-cell-depleted T cells, or PBMCs.

After removal of 4 bases from V and 1 base from J, the junction contained 8 bases not matched to a gene. The CDR3 has 18 residues. The germline gives CDR1 SGHTS, CDR2 YDEGEE. How the authors handled the data: Using reference gene primer amplification, nucleated cell counts were estimated. Only in-frame clones appear in the TCRdb table, and some are missing; sequencing was by immunoSEQ multiplex PCR. V, J and clone size reflect that table, while D and trimming were determined from the DNA. The profile shows around 73,000 clones, 65% to 85% of them singletons. The origin of this receptor is a human donor in a cohort sampled during active COVID-19. The chain joins TRBV5-8 to TRBJ2-5; 15 positions agree with TRBD2. The sequencing sample was made of peripheral blood. CDR3 DNA sequence: TGTGCCAGCAGCCCGGGACTAGCGGGGGGCCATACCCAAGAGACCCAGTACTTC. Its translation: CASSPGLAGGHTQETQYF.